This is a list of T cell receptor beta chains from one sample in a study of T cell responses to AZD1222 COVID-19 vaccine. TCRdb keeps only in-frame clones here, not all; method: immunoSEQ multiplex PCR. Of fewer than 120,000 clones listed, 70% to 90% are singletons. The source was peripheral blood, collected 28 days after the second AZD1222 dose. These TCRs come from an adult who received the AZD1222 COVID-19 vaccine. Each CDR3 is given with its conserved first and last residue. The D gene is left open where the match is weak. Expanded clones are given a class, and other clones once, few, many or no size at all.

TRBV28	few	NA	TRBJ2-5	TGTGCCAGCAGTCTAGGGGGGAGTGCGGAGACCCAGTACTTC	CASSLGGSAETQYF
TRBV28	NA	NA	TRBJ1-6	TGTGCCAGCAGTTTAGCGGGGCAAGGATATAATTCACCCCTCCACTTT	CASSLAGQGYNSPLHF
TRBV2	NA	NA	TRBJ2-1	TGTGCCAGCAGTCTCGGCGTGCAGTTCTTC	CASSLGVQFF
TRBV19	NA	NA	TRBJ1-6	TGTGCCAGTAGTAAGGGGAATTCACCCCTCCACTTT	CASSKGNSPLHF
TRBV7-9	few	NA	TRBJ2-3	TGTGCCAGCAGTATCCGAGGCCTCGGGGCAGATACGCAGTATTTT	CASSIRGLGADTQYF
TRBV28	NA	TRBD1	TRBJ1-5	TGTGCCAGCAGTCCACAGGGGGCGTGGGTGAGTCAGCCCCAGCATTTT	CASSPQGAWVSQPQHF
TRBV28	NA	NA	TRBJ2-2	TGTGCCAGCAGTTTAATATCTGGCACCGGGGAGCTGTTTTTT	CASSLISGTGELFF
TRBV18	NA	TRBD1	TRBJ1-6	TGTGCCAGCTCCAGCACCACCGGGACAGGGGTACAACCCCTCCACTTT	CASSSTTGTGVQPLHF
TRBV5-1	few	TRBD1	TRBJ1-2	TGCGCCAGCAGCCACGAACCGGGACAGGGGGACTATGGCTACACCTTC	CASSHEPGQGDYGYTF
TRBV5-1	NA	TRBD1	TRBJ1-2	TGCGCCAGCAGCTCCCCCCCGGGACAGGGGGGATCCGGGGGCTACACCTTC	CASSSPPGQGGSGGYTF
TRBV5-5	once	NA	TRBJ2-1	TGTGCCAGCAGCTTGGATAGCCTTTGGGTGGATGAGCAGTTCTTC	CASSLDSLWVDEQFF
TRBV7-2	NA	NA	TRBJ2-3	TGTGCCAGCAGCTTAGGGGCTAACCCGCCCACAGATACGCAGTATTTT	CASSLGANPPTDTQYF
TRBV9	NA	NA	TRBJ1-5	TGTGCCAGCAGCCCGGGAAATCAGCCCCAGCATTTT	CASSPGNQPQHF
TRBV9	NA	TRBD1	TRBJ1-6	TGTGCCAGCAGCTACGGACAGGGGTATAATTCACCCCTCCACTTT	CASSYGQGYNSPLHF
TRBV20-1	NA	NA	TRBJ1-1	TGCAGTGCTAGAGAGAACACTGAAGCTTTCTTT	CSARENTEAFF
TRBV7-9	NA	NA	TRBJ2-7	TGTGCCAGCAGCGCAACCCCGGACATATACTCCTACGAGCAGTACTTC	CASSATPDIYSYEQYF
TRBV27	NA	TRBD1	TRBJ1-2	TGTGCCAGCAGTCGCGGCAGGGGGAGGCCGGATGGCTACACCTTC	CASSRGRGRPDGYTF
TRBV7-6	NA	NA	TRBJ1-3	TGTGCCAGCAGCTTAGGGTTACTCTCCGGAAACACCATATATTTT	CASSLGLLSGNTIYF
TRBV5-4	NA	NA	TRBJ1-2	TGTGCCAGCAGCTTCACAGGGATCTCGGGCTATGGCTACACCTTC	CASSFTGISGYGYTF
TRBV7-8	NA	NA	TRBJ1-6	TGTGCCAGCAGCTTAGATTTGTCGAATTCACCCCTCCACTTT	CASSLDLSNSPLHF
TRBV9	NA	TRBD1	TRBJ2-3	TGTGCCAGCAGCGTGGGGACAGACAGCACAGATACGCAGTATTTT	CASSVGTDSTDTQYF
TRBV15	NA	TRBD1	TRBJ1-4	TGTGCCACCAGCAGAGACTCAGGGGGAGGTGAAAAACTGTTTTTT	CATSRDSGGGEKLFF
TRBV2	NA	NA	TRBJ1-6	TGTGCCAGCAGTGAAGAATCAGGGTTCTTAAATTCACCCCTCCACTTT	CASSEESGFLNSPLHF
TRBV6-5	NA	NA	TRBJ2-5	TGTGCCAGCACCTTTGGGACGGCAGAGGAGACCCAGTACTTC	CASTFGTAEETQYF
TRBV11-3	NA	TRBD1	TRBJ2-1	TGTGCCAGCAGCTTCGGACAGGGCTACAATGAGCAGTTCTTC	CASSFGQGYNEQFF
TRBV5-6	NA	NA	TRBJ2-2	TGTGCCAGCAGCTCTCGCCCCGGGACACCTAAGAACACCGGGGAGCTGTTTTTT	CASSSRPGTPKNTGELFF
TRBV3-1/TRBV3-2	NA	NA	TRBJ2-1	TGTGCCAGCAGCCAAGGGGGGACTGAGCAGTTCTTC	CASSQGGTEQFF
TRBV7-9	NA	NA	TRBJ2-2	TGTGCCAGCAGCCCCACCCGGGAGCTGTTTTTT	CASSPTRELFF
TRBV27	few	NA	TRBJ1-5	TGTGCCAGCAGTTTATCTTACCGGGACGGGAATCAGCCCCAGCATTTT	CASSLSYRDGNQPQHF
TRBV24-1	once	TRBD1	TRBJ1-2	TGTGCCACAGCCGACAGGGACTATGGCTACACCTTC	CATADRDYGYTF
TRBV4-1	NA	NA	TRBJ2-2	TGCGCCAGCAGCCAAGAGCCGAACACCGGGGAGCTGTTTTTT	CASSQEPNTGELFF
TRBV18	NA	TRBD2	TRBJ2-7	TGTGCCAGCTCACCAGCGGCTAGCGGGAATTACGAGCAGTACTTC	CASSPAASGNYEQYF
TRBV5-1	NA	NA	TRBJ1-1	TGCGCCAGCACCTCCCCGGCGTCTGAAGCTTTCTTT	CASTSPASEAFF
TRBV5-1	NA	TRBD2	TRBJ2-1	TGCGCCAGCAGCTATAGCGGGGAAAGCTCCTACAATGAGCAGTTCTTC	CASSYSGESSYNEQFF
TRBV19	NA	NA	TRBJ1-1	TGTGCCAGTAGTATGCGAGGGGAAGCTTTCTTT	CASSMRGEAFF
TRBV4-2	NA	NA	TRBJ1-5	TGTGCCAGCAGCCAAGATCCAGACAGTTACGGGCAGCCCCAGCATTTT	CASSQDPDSYGQPQHF
TRBV29-1	NA	NA	TRBJ1-2	TGCAGCGCCGCTGACAGTATTAATGGCTACACCTTC	CSAADSINGYTF
TRBV9	NA	NA	TRBJ2-5	TGTGCCAGCAGCGTCGAAACCGGAGAGACCCAGTACTTC	CASSVETGETQYF
TRBV2	NA	TRBD1	TRBJ1-5	TGTGCCAGCAGTGAAGTCAGGGGGCTCAATCAGCCCCAGCATTTT	CASSEVRGLNQPQHF
TRBV18	NA	NA	TRBJ2-2	TGTGCCAGCTCTGTAGGACCCACCGGGGAGCTGTTTTTT	CASSVGPTGELFF
TRBV5-6	NA	NA	TRBJ2-1	TGTGCCAGCAGCAGCAGGACAAGGGGAATCTACAATGAGCAGTTCTTC	CASSSRTRGIYNEQFF
TRBV19	NA	TRBD1	TRBJ1-2	TGTGCCGCGGGGCGTCAGGGGGCGGCGTACTATGGCTACACCTTC	CAAGRQGAAYYGYTF
TRBV5-1	few	NA	TRBJ1-1	TGCGCCAGCAGCCCGATCTCCGCGAACACTGAAGCTTTCTTT	CASSPISANTEAFF
TRBV30	NA	TRBD1	TRBJ2-1	TGTGCCTGGAGTGCCGGGACAGGGGGGAAAAATGAGCAGTTCTTC	CAWSAGTGGKNEQFF
TRBV9	NA	TRBD1	TRBJ1-1	TGTGCCAGCAGCCCCCGGGACAGGAGGAACACTGAAGCTTTCTTT	CASSPRDRRNTEAFF
TRBV5-1	NA	NA	TRBJ1-1	TGCGCCAGCAGCTTTAACCTGAACACTGAAGCTTTCTTT	CASSFNLNTEAFF
TRBV3-1/TRBV3-2	NA	TRBD2	TRBJ2-3	TGTGCCAGCGAATTCGGACTAGCGGGAGATACGCAGTATTTT	CASEFGLAGDTQYF
TRBV29-1	NA	NA	TRBJ2-3	TGCAGCGTCCGTACCGGGACCGACGCTTCGGATACGCAGTATTTT	CSVRTGTDASDTQYF
TRBV5-1	NA	NA	TRBJ2-1	TGCGCCAGCAGCTTTAGGGCTAGCGCCTACAATGAGCAGTTCTTC	CASSFRASAYNEQFF
TRBV5-5	NA	NA	TRBJ1-5	TGTGCCAGCAGCGGAACCTTTAATCAGCCCCAGCATTTT	CASSGTFNQPQHF
TRBV7-9	NA	NA	TRBJ1-4	TGTGCCAGCAGCTTAGTCGGGGAGAGTGAAAAACTGTTTTTT	CASSLVGESEKLFF
TRBV19	NA	TRBD1	TRBJ1-5	TGTGCCAGTACTGGGACAGTCAATCAGCCCCAGCATTTT	CASTGTVNQPQHF
TRBV20-1	NA	NA	TRBJ1-2	TGCAGTGCTAGTCGGACACTGGGAGGCTATGGCTACACCTTC	CSASRTLGGYGYTF
TRBV5-1	NA	TRBD2	TRBJ2-2	TGCGCCAGCAGCATTTGGGGGGGCACCGGGGAGCTGTTTTTT	CASSIWGGTGELFF
TRBV6-5	NA	NA	TRBJ1-4	TGTGCCAGTAGTTCGGAGATTCAGGGAAAACTGTTTTTT	CASSSEIQGKLFF